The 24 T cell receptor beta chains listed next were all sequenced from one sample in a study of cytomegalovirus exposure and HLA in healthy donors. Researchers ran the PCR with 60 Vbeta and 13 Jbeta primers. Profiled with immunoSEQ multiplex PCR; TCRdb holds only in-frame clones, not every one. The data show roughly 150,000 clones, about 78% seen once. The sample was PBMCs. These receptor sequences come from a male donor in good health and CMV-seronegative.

DNA of the CDR3: TGTGCCAGCAGCCCGGTCCCGCCCAACGAGCAGTACTTC. Amino acids: CASSPVPPNEQYF. This sequence joins TRBV7-9 and TRBJ2-7; D remains ambiguous. This CDR3 region has 13 residues. V lost 5 bases and J lost 5, with 13 bases in between. Germline CDR1 reads SEHNR; CDR2 reads FQNEAQ (reference sequence).

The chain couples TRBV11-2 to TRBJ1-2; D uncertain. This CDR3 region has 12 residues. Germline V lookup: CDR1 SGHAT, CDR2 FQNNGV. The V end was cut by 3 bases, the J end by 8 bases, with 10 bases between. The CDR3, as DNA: TGTGCCAGCAGCTTCAGTGGTTGGGGCTACACCTTC. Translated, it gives CASSFSGWGYTF.

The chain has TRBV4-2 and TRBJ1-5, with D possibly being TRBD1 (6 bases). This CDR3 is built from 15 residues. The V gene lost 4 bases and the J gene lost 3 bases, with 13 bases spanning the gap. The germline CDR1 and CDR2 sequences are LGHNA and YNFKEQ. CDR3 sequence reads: CASSPGGGSNQPQHF. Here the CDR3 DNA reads TGTGCCAGCAGCCCAGGTGGGGGCTCCAATCAGCCCCAGCATTTT.

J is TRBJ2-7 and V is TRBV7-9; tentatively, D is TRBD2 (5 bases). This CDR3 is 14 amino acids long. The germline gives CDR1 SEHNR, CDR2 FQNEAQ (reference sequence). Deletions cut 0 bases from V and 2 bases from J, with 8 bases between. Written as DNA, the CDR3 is TGTGCCAGCAGCTTAGCGGGAGTCCCCTACGAGCAGTACTTC. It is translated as CASSLAGVPYEQYF.

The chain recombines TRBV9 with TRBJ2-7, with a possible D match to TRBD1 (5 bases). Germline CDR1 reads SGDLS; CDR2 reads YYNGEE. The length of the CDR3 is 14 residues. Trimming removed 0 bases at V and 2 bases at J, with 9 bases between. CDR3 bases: TGTGCCAGCAGCGTAGAGGCAGGGCCCTACGAGCAGTACTTC. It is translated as CASSVEAGPYEQYF. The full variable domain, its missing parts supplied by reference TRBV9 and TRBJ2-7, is DSGVTQTPKHLITATGQRVTLRCSPRSGDLSVYWYQQSLDQGLQFLIQYYNGEERAKGNILERFSAQQFPDLHSELNLSSLELGDSALYFCASSVEAGPYEQYFGPGTRLTVT.

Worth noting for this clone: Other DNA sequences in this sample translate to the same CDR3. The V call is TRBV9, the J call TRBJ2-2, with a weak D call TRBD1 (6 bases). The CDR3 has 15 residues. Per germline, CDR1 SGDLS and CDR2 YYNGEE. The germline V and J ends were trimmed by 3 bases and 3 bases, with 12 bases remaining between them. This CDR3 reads CASSANGQYTGELFF. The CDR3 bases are TGTGCCAGCAGCGCAAATGGACAGTACACCGGGGAGCTGTTTTTT.

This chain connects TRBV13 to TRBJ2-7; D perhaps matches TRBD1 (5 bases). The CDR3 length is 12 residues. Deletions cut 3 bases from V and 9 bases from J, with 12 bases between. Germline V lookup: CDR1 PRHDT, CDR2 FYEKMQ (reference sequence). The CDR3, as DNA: TGTGCCAGCAGCTTGGGGAAAAGGGGGCAGTACTTC. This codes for CASSLGKRGQYF.

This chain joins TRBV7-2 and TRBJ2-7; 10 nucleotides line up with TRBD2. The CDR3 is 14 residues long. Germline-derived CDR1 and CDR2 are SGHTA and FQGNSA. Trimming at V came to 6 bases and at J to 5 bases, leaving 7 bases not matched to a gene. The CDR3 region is CASRPGLARHEQYF. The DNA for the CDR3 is TGTGCCAGCAGACCGGGACTAGCGCGTCACGAGCAGTACTTC.

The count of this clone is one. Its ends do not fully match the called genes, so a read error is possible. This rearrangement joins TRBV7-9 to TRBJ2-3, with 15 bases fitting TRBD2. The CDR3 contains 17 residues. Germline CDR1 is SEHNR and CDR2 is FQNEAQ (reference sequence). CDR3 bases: TGTTCCAGCAGCTCCTATGGACTAGCGGGAGGGCCGGGTACGCAGTATTTT. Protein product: CSSSSYGLAGGPGTQYF. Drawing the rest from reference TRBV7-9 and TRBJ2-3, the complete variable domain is DTGVSQNPRHKITKRGQNVTFRCDPISEHNRLYWYRQTLGQGPEFLTYFQNEAQLEKSRLLSDRFSAERPKGSFSTLEIQRTEQGDSAMYLCSSSSYGLAGGPGTQYFGPGTRLTVL.

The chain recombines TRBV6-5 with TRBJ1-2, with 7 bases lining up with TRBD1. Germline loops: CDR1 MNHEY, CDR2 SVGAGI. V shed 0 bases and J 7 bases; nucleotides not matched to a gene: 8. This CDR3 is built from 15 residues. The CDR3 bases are TGTGCCAGCAGTTACTCGACGAGGGACAGTCGTGGCTACACCTTC. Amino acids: CASSYSTRDSRGYTF.

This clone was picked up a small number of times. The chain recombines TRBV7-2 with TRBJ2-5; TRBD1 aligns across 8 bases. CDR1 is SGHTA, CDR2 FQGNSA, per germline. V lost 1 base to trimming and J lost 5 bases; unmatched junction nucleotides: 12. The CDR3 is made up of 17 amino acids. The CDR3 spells CASSLGVNSRQGETQYF. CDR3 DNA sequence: TGTGCCAGCAGCTTAGGGGTGAACTCTCGACAGGGGGAGACCCAGTACTTC.

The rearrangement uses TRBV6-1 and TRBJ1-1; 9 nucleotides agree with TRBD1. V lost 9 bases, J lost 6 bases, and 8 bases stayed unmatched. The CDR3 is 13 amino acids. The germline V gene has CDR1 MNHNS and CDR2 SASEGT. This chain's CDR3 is CASRTGGLAEAFF. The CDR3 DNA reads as TGTGCCAGTCGTACAGGGGGCTTGGCTGAAGCTTTCTTT.

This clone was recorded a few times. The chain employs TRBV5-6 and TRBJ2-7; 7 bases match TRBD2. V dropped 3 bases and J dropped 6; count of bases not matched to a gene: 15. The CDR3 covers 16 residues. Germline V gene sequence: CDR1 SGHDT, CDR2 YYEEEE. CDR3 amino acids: CASSSWRAGRTSEQYF. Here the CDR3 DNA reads TGTGCCAGCAGCTCGTGGCGGGCAGGGAGGACTAGCGAGCAGTACTTC.

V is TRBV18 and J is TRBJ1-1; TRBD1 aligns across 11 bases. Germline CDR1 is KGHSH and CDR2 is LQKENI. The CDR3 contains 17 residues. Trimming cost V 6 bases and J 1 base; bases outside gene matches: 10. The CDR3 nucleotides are TGTGCCAGCTCGCGCTCTTCCGGGACAGGGGGGAACACTGAAGCTTTCTTT. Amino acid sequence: CASSRSSGTGGNTEAFF.

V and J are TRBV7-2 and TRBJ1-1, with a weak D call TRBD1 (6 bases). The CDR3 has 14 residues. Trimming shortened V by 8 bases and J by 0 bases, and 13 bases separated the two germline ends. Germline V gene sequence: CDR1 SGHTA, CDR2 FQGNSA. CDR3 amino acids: CASDRTALNTEAFF. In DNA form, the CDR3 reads TGTGCCAGCGATCGGACAGCCTTGAACACTGAAGCTTTCTTT.

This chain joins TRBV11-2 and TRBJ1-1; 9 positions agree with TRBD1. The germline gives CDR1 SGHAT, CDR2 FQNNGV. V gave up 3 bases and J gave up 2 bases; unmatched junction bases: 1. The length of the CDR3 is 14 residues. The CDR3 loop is CASSLGQGNTEAFF. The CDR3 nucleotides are TGTGCCAGCAGCTTGGGACAGGGCAACACTGAAGCTTTCTTT.

In DNA, the CDR3 is TGCGCCAGCAGCCAAGAAAGCGGGTCGCCCTACGAGCAGTACTTC. Its translation: CASSQESGSPYEQYF. The V call is TRBV4-3, the J call TRBJ2-7; perhaps TRBD2 as D (6 bases). CDR3 length equals 15 residues. CDR1 is LGHNA, CDR2 YSLEER, per germline. V was trimmed by 0 bases and J by 2 bases, leaving 11 bases between them.

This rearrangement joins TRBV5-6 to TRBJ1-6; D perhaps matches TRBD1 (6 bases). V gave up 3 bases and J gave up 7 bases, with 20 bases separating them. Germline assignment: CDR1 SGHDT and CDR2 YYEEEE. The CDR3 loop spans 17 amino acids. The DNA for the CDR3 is TGTGCCAGCAGCTGGGGATCGCAGGGGCGTGGAAATTCACCCCTCCACTTT. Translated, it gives CASSWGSQGRGNSPLHF.

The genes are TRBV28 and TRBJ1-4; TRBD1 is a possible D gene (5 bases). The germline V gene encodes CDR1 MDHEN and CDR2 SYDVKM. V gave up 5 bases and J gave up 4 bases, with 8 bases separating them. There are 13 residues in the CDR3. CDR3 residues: CASSRQYNEKLFF. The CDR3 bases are TGTGCCAGCAGTAGACAGTATAATGAAAAACTGTTTTTT.

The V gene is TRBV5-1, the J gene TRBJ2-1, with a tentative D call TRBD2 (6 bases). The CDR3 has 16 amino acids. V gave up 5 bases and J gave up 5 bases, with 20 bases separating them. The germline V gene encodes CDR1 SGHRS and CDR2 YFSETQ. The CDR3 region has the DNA TGCGCCAGCAGACCGGGACTCCGCTTAGTGGACAATGAGCAGTTCTTC. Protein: CASRPGLRLVDNEQFF.

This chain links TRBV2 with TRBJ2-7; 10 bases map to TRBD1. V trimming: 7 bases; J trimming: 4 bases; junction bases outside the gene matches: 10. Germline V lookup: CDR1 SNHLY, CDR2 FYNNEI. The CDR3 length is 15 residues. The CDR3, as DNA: TGTGCCAGCACCCCGCGGACAGGGGGAAGGTACGAGCAGTACTTC. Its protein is CASTPRTGGRYEQYF. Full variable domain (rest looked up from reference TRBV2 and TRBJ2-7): EPEVTQTPSHQVTQMGQEVILRCVPISNHLYFYWYRQILGQKVEFLVSFYNNEISEKSEIFDDQFSVERPDGSNFTLKIRSTKLEDSAMYFCASTPRTGGRYEQYFGPGTRLTVT.

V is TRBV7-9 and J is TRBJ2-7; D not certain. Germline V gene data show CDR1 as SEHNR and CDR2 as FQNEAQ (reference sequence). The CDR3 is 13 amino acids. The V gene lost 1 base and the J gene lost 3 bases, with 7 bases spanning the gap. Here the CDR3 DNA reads TGTGCCAGCAGCTTAGAGTCGGGCTACGAGCAGTACTTC. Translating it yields CASSLESGYEQYF.

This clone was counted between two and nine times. Here the CDR3 reads CASSRQGSDTQYF. DNA for the CDR3: TGTGCCAGCAGTCGACAGGGCTCAGATACGCAGTATTTT. V gene TRBV27 combines with J gene TRBJ2-3, with TRBD1 matching over 7 bases. This CDR3 is built from 13 residues. The germline gives CDR1 MNHEY, CDR2 SMNVEV (reference sequence). After removal of 5 bases from V and 4 bases from J, the junction contained 3 bases not matched to a gene.

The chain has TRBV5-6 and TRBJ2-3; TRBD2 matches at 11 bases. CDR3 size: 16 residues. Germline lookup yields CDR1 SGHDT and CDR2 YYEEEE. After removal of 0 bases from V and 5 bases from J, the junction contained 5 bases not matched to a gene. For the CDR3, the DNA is TGTGCCAGCAGCTTGGAAGTAGCGGGGGGGGTAGATACGCAGTATTTT. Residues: CASSLEVAGGVDTQYF. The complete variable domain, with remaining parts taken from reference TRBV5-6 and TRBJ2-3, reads DAGVTQSPTHLIKTRGQQVTLRCSPKSGHDTVSWYQQALGQGPQFIFQYYEEEERQRGNFPDRFSGHQFPNYSSELNVNALLLGDSALYLCASSLEVAGGVDTQYFGPGTRLTVL.